This TCR beta chain stems from a study of identical twins. Germline CDR1 and CDR2: ENHRY and SYGVKD. V was clipped by 4 bases and J by 5 bases, with 20 bases between them. The CDR3 totals 16 residues. This clonotype has ten or more counts. Each CDR3 protein gets one entry after TCRdb re-called the 5' RACE reads with MiXCR. This table holds approximately 230,000 distinct CDR3 sequences, 6.5% found once. This sample also appeared in a second study, on T cells expressing NK-cell markers.

J is TRBJ1-1 and V is TRBV10-3; D is uncertain. This receptor was taken from a young woman in good health. The sequencing input was CD8+ T cells sorted from blood. The CDR3 DNA reads as TGTGCCATCAGTGCCCTCGGCGTCGTCGGACGGACTGAAGCTTTCTTT. Protein sequence: CAISALGVVGRTEAFF.